The sequence of this TCR beta chain was determined in a study of naive and memory T cell subsets. Notes on the study in general: In CD4 and CD8 cells, diversity dropped from naive through EMRA.

The beta constant-region primer was an equimolar mix of two oligonucleotides covering TRBC1 and TRBC2. Nested alpha and beta constant-region primers with the SP2 primer drove four PCR rounds on ligated cDNA. One entry per CDR3 protein, called by TCRdb with MiXCR from the UMI-ligation and nested PCR reads. The repertoire includes about 85,000 distinct CDR3 sequences, over 10% of them detected once, and roughly 0.84% sits in the top ten. Looked up from germline, CDR1 is SGHNT and CDR2 is YENEEA. CDR3 length equals 16 residues. The germline V and J ends were trimmed by 3 bases and 0 bases, with 12 bases remaining between them. In this sample, this clonotype turned up a few times. Its antigen is unknown. CD4 T cells were positively selected, then CD8 T cells from the CD4-negative fraction.

The genes are TRBV11-3 and TRBJ2-1, with D perhaps TRBD2 (6 bases). Material for sequencing was central memory CD4+ T cells from blood. This sequence was found in a human donor in good health. The chain's CDR3 is CASSFLSGNSYNEQFF. Here the CDR3 DNA reads TGTGCCAGCAGCTTCCTTAGCGGAAACTCCTACAATGAGCAGTTCTTC.